This T cell receptor (beta chain) was profiled in a study of T cells after yellow fever vaccination. Points from the study as a whole: Peak timing came faster in the weaker secondary response, day 5 versus 15.

On this clonotype itself: What it recognizes is unknown.

One entry per CDR3 protein results from TCRdb running MiXCR on the 5' RACE reads. The table records a few hundred thousand distinct CDR3 sequences, roughly 17% of them present only once. The CDR3 length is 18 residues. V shed 2 bases and J shed 0 bases, with 17 bases lying between them. CDR1 is MNHEY and CDR2 is SVGEGT in the germline V gene. The material was PBMCs, obtained 4 to 6 days after the first yellow fever vaccination. J is TRBJ2-1 and V is TRBV6-2 or TRBV6-3; D not certain. This TCR was sampled from a man between 18 and 29 years old who received the YFV17D yellow fever vaccine. CDR3 sequence (DNA): TGTGCCAGCAGTTACGTCTCTTCCTCTAGGATCTCCTACAATGAGCAGTTCTTC. Protein product: CASSYVSSSRISYNEQFF.